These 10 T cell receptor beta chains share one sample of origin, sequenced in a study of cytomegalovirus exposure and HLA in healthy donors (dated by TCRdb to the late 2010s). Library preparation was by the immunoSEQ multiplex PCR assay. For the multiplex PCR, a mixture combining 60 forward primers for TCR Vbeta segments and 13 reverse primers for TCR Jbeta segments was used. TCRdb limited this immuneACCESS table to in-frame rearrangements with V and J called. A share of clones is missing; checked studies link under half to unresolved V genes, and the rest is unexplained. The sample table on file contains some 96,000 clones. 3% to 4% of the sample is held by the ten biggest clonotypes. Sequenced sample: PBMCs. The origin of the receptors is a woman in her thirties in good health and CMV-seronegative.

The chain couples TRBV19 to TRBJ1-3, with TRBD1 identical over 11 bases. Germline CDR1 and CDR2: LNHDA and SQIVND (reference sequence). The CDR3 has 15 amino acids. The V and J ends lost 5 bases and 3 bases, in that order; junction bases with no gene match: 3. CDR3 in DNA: TGTGCCAGTAGTTGGACAGGGGGCGGTGGAAACACCATATATTTT. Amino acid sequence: CASSWTGGGGNTIYF.

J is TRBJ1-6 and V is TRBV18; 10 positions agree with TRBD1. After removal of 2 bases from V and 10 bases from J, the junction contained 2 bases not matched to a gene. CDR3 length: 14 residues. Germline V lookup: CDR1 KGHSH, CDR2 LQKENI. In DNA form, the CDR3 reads TGTGCCAGCTCACCAGACAGGGGGCAATCACCCCTCCACTTT. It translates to CASSPDRGQSPLHF.

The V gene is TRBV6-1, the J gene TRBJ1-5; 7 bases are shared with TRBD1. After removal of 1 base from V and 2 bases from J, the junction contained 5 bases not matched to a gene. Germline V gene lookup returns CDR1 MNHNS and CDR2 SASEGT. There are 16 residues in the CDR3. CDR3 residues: CASSEGRGDGNQPQHF. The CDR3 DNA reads TGTGCCAGCAGTGAAGGCAGGGGGGATGGCAATCAGCCCCAGCATTTT.

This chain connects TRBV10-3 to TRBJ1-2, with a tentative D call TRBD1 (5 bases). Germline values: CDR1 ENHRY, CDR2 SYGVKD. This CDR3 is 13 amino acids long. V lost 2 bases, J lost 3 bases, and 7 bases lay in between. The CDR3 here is CAISEDRDYGYTF. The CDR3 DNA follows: TGTGCCATCAGTGAGGACAGAGACTATGGCTACACCTTC.

The CDR3 sequence is CASSIRGDRGLSSIQPQHF. CDR3 nucleotide sequence: TGTGCCAGTAGTATAAGGGGGGACAGGGGGCTCTCGTCTATCCAGCCCCAGCATTTT. This rearrangement joins TRBV19 to TRBJ1-5, with 12 bases aligning to TRBD1. The ends lost 2 bases at V and 7 bases at J; junction bases unmatched: 15. The germline V gene has CDR1 LNHDA and CDR2 SQIVND (reference sequence). The CDR3 totals 19 residues.

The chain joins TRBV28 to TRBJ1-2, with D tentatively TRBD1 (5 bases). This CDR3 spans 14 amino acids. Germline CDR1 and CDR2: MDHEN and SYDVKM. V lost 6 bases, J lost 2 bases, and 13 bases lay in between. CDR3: CASRYGGANYGYTF. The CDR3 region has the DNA TGTGCCAGCAGGTACGGTGGGGCCAACTATGGCTACACCTTC.

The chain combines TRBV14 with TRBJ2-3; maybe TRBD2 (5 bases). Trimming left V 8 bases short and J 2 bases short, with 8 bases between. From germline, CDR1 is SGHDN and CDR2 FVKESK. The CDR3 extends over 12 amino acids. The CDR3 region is CASLGDTDTQYF. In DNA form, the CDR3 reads TGTGCCAGCCTCGGGGACACAGATACGCAGTATTTT. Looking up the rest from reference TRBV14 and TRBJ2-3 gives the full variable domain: EAGVTQFPSHSVIEKGQTVTLRCDPISGHDNLYWYRRVMGKEIKFLLHFVKESKQDESGMPNNRFLAERTGGTYSTLKVQPAELEDSGVYFCASLGDTDTQYFGPGTRLTVL.

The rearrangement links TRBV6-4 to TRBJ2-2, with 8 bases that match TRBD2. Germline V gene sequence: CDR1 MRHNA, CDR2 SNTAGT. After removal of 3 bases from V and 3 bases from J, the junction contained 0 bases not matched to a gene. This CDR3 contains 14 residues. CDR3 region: CASSEAGDTGELFF. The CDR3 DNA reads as TGTGCCAGCAGTGAAGCGGGAGACACCGGGGAGCTGTTTTTT.

CDR3 amino acids: CASSSPRDRGYEQYF. Written as DNA, the CDR3 is TGTGCCAGCAGCTCCCCCCGGGACAGGGGCTACGAGCAGTACTTC. This chain joins TRBV28 and TRBJ2-7, with 10 positions matching TRBD1. Germline V gives CDR1 MDHEN, CDR2 SYDVKM. This CDR3 has 15 residues. V was pared by 6 bases and J by 3 bases, with 8 bases of the junction left unmatched.

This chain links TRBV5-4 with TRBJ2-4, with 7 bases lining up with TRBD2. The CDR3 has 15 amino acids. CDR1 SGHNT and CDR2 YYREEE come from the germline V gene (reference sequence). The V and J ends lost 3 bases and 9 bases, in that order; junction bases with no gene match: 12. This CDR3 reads CASSSERGQLGIQYF. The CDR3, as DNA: TGTGCCAGCAGCTCGGAGCGGGGCCAGTTGGGCATTCAGTACTTC.